The 26 T cell receptor beta chains below all came from one sample that was sequenced in a study of blood T cell repertoires in COVID-19 (dated by TCRdb to about 2020). Libraries came from the immunoSEQ multiplex PCR assay. TCRdb took over this immuneACCESS table, retaining in-frame rearrangements with V and J assigned. Such tables are incomplete; in checked studies, under half of the missing clones stem from an unresolved V gene, and the remainder is unexplained. This sample holds some 120,000 clones; 85% were observed only once. Of the sample, about 3.3% is held by the ten largest clones. Sequencing input: peripheral blood. These receptor sequences come from a woman of 80 years or more with COVID-19, enrolled during active disease.

V usage is TRBV2 and J usage is TRBJ1-2, with D possibly being TRBD1 (5 bases). The CDR3 totals 13 residues. Germline assignment: CDR1 SNHLY and CDR2 FYNNEI. V was cut by 3 bases and J by 7 bases, with 12 bases left in between. The CDR3 sequence: CASSESREGGYTF. The CDR3 nucleotides are TGTGCCAGCAGTGAGAGCAGGGAGGGTGGCTACACCTTC.

The J gene is TRBJ1-4, the V gene TRBV12-3 or TRBV12-4; D remains ambiguous. Trimming left V 3 bases short and J 11 bases short, with 13 bases between. CDR3 size: 13 residues. The DNA of the CDR3 is TGTGCCAGCAGTTTTGCCCCGGGTAGGAAACTGTTTTTT. It is translated as CASSFAPGRKLFF.

This sequence joins TRBV28 and TRBJ1-1, with D possibly being TRBD1 (5 bases). Germline V gene sequence: CDR1 MDHEN, CDR2 SYDVKM. This CDR3 comprises 12 residues. V dropped 5 bases and J dropped 4 bases, with 8 bases sitting between them. CDR3 coding DNA: TGTGCCAGCAGTACGGGGGGCACTGAAGCTTTCTTT. This sequence encodes CASSTGGTEAFF.

The chain couples TRBV4-1 to TRBJ2-1, with D possibly being TRBD2 (5 bases). CDR1 is MGHRA and CDR2 is YSYEKL in the germline V gene. The CDR3 extends over 13 amino acids. Deletions cut 3 bases from V and 4 bases from J, with 7 bases between. The CDR3 reads CASSHPGYNEQFF. The CDR3 bases are TGCGCCAGCAGCCATCCGGGGTACAATGAGCAGTTCTTC.

The chain is built from TRBV24-1 and TRBJ1-1; tentatively, D is TRBD1 (5 bases). CDR1 is KGHDR and CDR2 is SFDVKD in the germline V gene. The CDR3 has 11 amino acids. V was clipped by 8 bases and J by 7 bases, with 10 bases between them. The CDR3 DNA reads TGTGCCACCAACTATCAGGGTGAAGCTTTCTTT. Protein product: CATNYQGEAFF.

The chain has TRBV9 and TRBJ2-2; D remains unclear. Germline V gene sequence: CDR1 SGDLS, CDR2 YYNGEE. Trimming stripped 0 bases from V and 6 bases from J, with 15 bases between. The CDR3 contains 16 residues. This chain's CDR3 is CASSVDARWIAGELFF. CDR3 coding DNA: TGTGCCAGCAGCGTAGACGCTAGATGGATAGCCGGGGAGCTGTTTTTT.

The V call is TRBV7-2, the J call TRBJ2-7, with TRBD2 matching over 8 bases. The CDR3 spans 14 residues. Germline V lookup: CDR1 SGHTA, CDR2 FQGNSA. Germline trimming cut 6 bases from V and 3 bases from J; bases unmatched to any gene: 7. For the CDR3, the DNA is TGTGCCAGCAGGCCTTGGGCGGGAGGCTACGAGCAGTACTTC. Its translation: CASRPWAGGYEQYF.

This rearrangement joins TRBV7-8 to TRBJ1-6; 8 nucleotides line up with TRBD1. CDR1 and CDR2 (germline): SGHVS, FQNEAQ. This CDR3 spans 13 amino acids. V was pared by 4 bases and J by 9 bases, with 2 bases of the junction left unmatched. The DNA of the CDR3 is TGTGCCAGCAGCTCGACAGGGGTTTCACCCCTCCACTTT. Translated: CASSSTGVSPLHF.

The chain recombines TRBV5-8 with TRBJ1-3; D remains unclear. Germline V gene data show CDR1 as SGHTS and CDR2 as YDEGEE. This CDR3 has 15 amino acids. V lost 3 bases and J lost 0, with 10 bases in between. This CDR3 reads CASSSAERSGNTIYF. The CDR3 nucleotides read TGTGCCAGCAGCTCGGCAGAGCGCTCTGGAAACACCATATATTTT.

Written as DNA, the CDR3 is TGTGCCAGCAGTCGACAGGGTGCGCTCTACGAGCAGTACTTC. Protein sequence: CASSRQGALYEQYF. V usage is TRBV3-1 (or the pseudogene TRBV3-2) and J usage is TRBJ2-7, with 7 bases aligning to TRBD1. Germline V lookup: CDR1 LGHDT, CDR2 YNNKEL (reference sequence). The CDR3 loop spans 14 amino acids. V was pared by 6 bases and J by 3 bases, with 8 bases of the junction left unmatched.

The chain joins TRBV7-2 to TRBJ1-5; 7 nucleotides match TRBD1. Looked up from germline, CDR1 is SGHTA and CDR2 is FQGNSA. Trimming cost V 1 base and J 4 bases; bases outside gene matches: 4. The CDR3 totals 15 residues. The CDR3 sequence is CASSLDGDRNQPQHF. For the CDR3, the DNA is TGTGCCAGCAGCTTAGATGGGGACAGAAATCAGCCCCAGCATTTT. Combining the CDR3 with reference TRBV7-2 and TRBJ1-5 gives the whole variable domain GAGVSQSPSNKVTEKGKDVELRCDPISGHTALYWYRQSLGQGLEFLIYFQGNSAPDKSGLPSDRFSAERTGGSVSTLTIQRTQQEDSAVYLCASSLDGDRNQPQHFGDGTRLSIL.

The chain couples TRBV7-9 to TRBJ2-7; no firm D call. V was clipped by 1 base and J by 5 bases, with 12 bases between them. Per germline, CDR1 SEHNR and CDR2 FQNEAQ (reference sequence). This CDR3 contains 14 residues. CDR3 in amino acids: CASSLVGHYDEQYF. The CDR3 region has the DNA TGTGCCAGCAGCTTAGTGGGCCATTACGACGAGCAGTACTTC.

The rearrangement joins TRBV19 to TRBJ1-6; possible D gene TRBD1, 6 bases. The CDR3 extends over 15 amino acids. Trimming stripped 5 bases from V and 9 bases from J, with 17 bases between. Germline V gene lookup returns CDR1 LNHDA and CDR2 SQIVND (reference sequence). For the CDR3, the DNA is TGTGCCAGTAGTTGGGGAGGGGGTCCGTCTTCACCCCTCCACTTT. As protein: CASSWGGGPSSPLHF.

The gene calls are TRBV19 and TRBJ2-3; D ambiguous. Trimming pared 0 bases from V and 8 bases from J, leaving 6 bases between. This CDR3 has 12 amino acids. From germline, CDR1 is LNHDA and CDR2 SQIVND (reference sequence). CDR3 sequence (DNA): TGTGCCAGTAGTATAGATAGTCGTACGCAGTATTTT. Amino acids: CASSIDSRTQYF.

This clone was counted a single time. The chain has TRBV3-1 (or the pseudogene TRBV3-2) and TRBJ2-2; the D is unclear. Trimming pared 0 bases from V and 9 bases from J, leaving 14 bases between. The CDR3 loop spans 15 amino acids. Germline CDR1 is LGHDT and CDR2 is YNNKEL (reference sequence). The CDR3 sequence is CASSQERVGRRELFF. The CDR3 nucleotides read TGTGCCAGCAGCCAAGAGCGCGTGGGCCGCAGGGAGCTGTTTTTT.

The chain joins TRBV6-2 or TRBV6-3 to TRBJ2-3; D may be TRBD2 (6 bases). This CDR3 is built from 16 residues. Trimming took 7 bases from V and 8 from J, leaving 25 bases between them. The germline V gene has CDR1 MNHEY and CDR2 SVGEGT. The DNA for the CDR3 is TGTGCCAGCACCCCCGCGATGGGGGAAGCGGGTGGTACGCAGTATTTT. This sequence encodes CASTPAMGEAGGTQYF.

This clone has just a few counts. The rearrangement uses TRBV14 and TRBJ2-7; TRBD1 agrees at 8 bases. V gave up 1 base and J gave up 3 bases; unmatched junction bases: 5. The germline gives CDR1 SGHDN, CDR2 FVKESK. The CDR3 is 15 amino acids. The CDR3 spells CASSQARDRHYEQYF. CDR3 coding DNA: TGTGCCAGCAGCCAAGCACGGGACAGGCACTACGAGCAGTACTTC.

The chain joins TRBV10-3 to TRBJ2-5; 7 bases are a match to TRBD2. The trim removed 10 bases at V and 3 bases at J, leaving 2 bases unmatched. Germline V lookup: CDR1 ENHRY, CDR2 SYGVKD. The CDR3 has 11 residues. CDR3 in DNA: TGTGCCACTAGCGGTAAAGAGACCCAGTACTTC. Translation gives CATSGKETQYF.

This sequence joins TRBV6-5 and TRBJ2-7; 9 nucleotides agree with TRBD2. CDR1 MNHEY and CDR2 SVGAGI come from the germline V gene. V dropped 4 bases and J dropped 4; count of bases not matched to a gene: 8. The CDR3 loop spans 15 amino acids. CDR3 sequence: CASSFSGRGPYEQYF. DNA of the CDR3: TGTGCCAGCAGTTTTAGCGGGAGAGGACCGTACGAGCAGTACTTC.

This clone was counted a few times. This chain joins TRBV18 and TRBJ1-2; a possible D gene is TRBD1 (6 bases). The CDR3 spans 16 residues. Trimming stripped 0 bases from V and 8 bases from J, with 19 bases between. Germline lookup yields CDR1 KGHSH and CDR2 LQKENI. Here the CDR3 DNA reads TGTGCCAGCTCACCACCGGATCCGGGGGGCGCGAAGGGCTACACCTTC. Its protein product is CASSPPDPGGAKGYTF. The full variable domain, in which reference TRBV18 and TRBJ1-2 provide the parts outside the CDR3, is NAGVMQNPRHLVRRRGQEARLRCSPMKGHSHVYWYRQLPEEGLKFMVYLQKENIIDESGMPKERFSAEFPKEGPSILRIQQVVRGDSAAYFCASSPPDPGGAKGYTFGSGTRLTVV.

V gene TRBV7-2 combines with J gene TRBJ2-7; 7 nucleotides line up with TRBD2. The V and J ends lost 1 base and 0 bases, in that order; junction bases with no gene match: 6. The CDR3 covers 16 residues. Germline CDR1 SGHTA, CDR2 FQGNSA. CDR3: CASSLVGAGSSYEQYF. In DNA, the CDR3 is TGTGCCAGCAGCTTAGTCGGAGCGGGGAGCTCCTACGAGCAGTACTTC.

The chain has TRBV4-2 and TRBJ2-2; possibly TRBD2 for D (6 bases). Germline V CDR1 and CDR2: LGHNA, YNFKEQ. The CDR3 consists of 17 residues. The V end lost 2 bases, the J end lost 2 bases, and 15 bases lay between the germline ends. The CDR3 DNA is TGTGCCAGCAGCCAACCCGCCTGGGGAGGTAACACCGGGGAGCTGTTTTTT. Translation: CASSQPAWGGNTGELFF.

The chain is built from TRBV19 and TRBJ2-7; D may be TRBD2 (8 bases). Germline V lookup: CDR1 LNHDA, CDR2 SQIVND (reference sequence). Trimming cost V 3 bases and J 2 bases, with 11 bases left between them. The CDR3 is 14 residues long. Here the CDR3 reads CASSISGTAYEQYF. CDR3 bases: TGTGCCAGTAGTATTAGCGGGACAGCCTACGAGCAGTACTTC.

The rearrangement joins TRBV4-2 to TRBJ2-7, with TRBD1 identical over 10 bases. The junction had 3 bases not matched to a gene; V was cut back by 5 bases and J by 2 bases. Germline lookup yields CDR1 LGHNA and CDR2 YNFKEQ. The CDR3 is 14 amino acids. The CDR3 sequence: CASSADRGPYEQYF. CDR3 nucleotides: TGTGCCAGCAGCGCCGACAGGGGGCCCTACGAGCAGTACTTC.

The table lists this clone with a count of one. The chain is built from TRBV6-2 or TRBV6-3 and TRBJ2-5; 11 bases line up with TRBD2. Per germline, CDR1 MNHEY and CDR2 SVGEGT. The V segment lost 6 bases and the J segment 3 bases; nucleotides outside the gene matches: 3. The CDR3 has 14 amino acids. The CDR3 nucleotides are TGTGCCAGCAGCCGACTAGCGGGAAAAGAGACCCAGTACTTC. Its translation is CASSRLAGKETQYF.

The V gene is TRBV7-2, the J gene TRBJ1-3, with D maybe TRBD1 (6 bases). V lost 3 bases to trimming and J lost 4 bases, with 13 bases between them. This CDR3 is 15 amino acids long. Germline CDR1 and CDR2: SGHTA and FQGNSA. The CDR3 here is CASSFLQGSGNTIYF. The CDR3 DNA reads as TGTGCCAGCAGCTTCTTACAGGGTTCCGGAAACACCATATATTTT.